The 14 T cell receptor beta chains reported below all come from one sample, sequenced in a study of Ad26.COV2.S vaccination and SARS-CoV-2 variants. The treatment was: roughly 20 received Ad26.COV2.S at low or high dose, single or two shots; roughly 5 received placebo; per-sample allocation not given. Sampling was done on day 63 after the first vaccine or placebo injection. Sequencing used immunoSEQ multiplex PCR; TCRdb keeps in-frame clones, though not all of them. The repertoire holds around 450,000 clones, with roughly 90% as singletons. Source: peripheral blood, taken in a trial of Ad26.COV2.S vaccine versus placebo. These receptors came from a person between 18 and 60 years old who received the Ad26.COV2.S COVID-19 vaccine or a placebo.

The rearrangement joins TRBV19 to TRBJ2-2; 7 nucleotides line up with TRBD2. The CDR3 length is 15 residues. Germline V lookup: CDR1 LNHDA, CDR2 SQIVND (reference sequence). V lost 7 bases to trimming and J lost 6 bases; unmatched junction nucleotides: 11. This CDR3 is CASTNLESGAGELFF. The CDR3 region has the DNA TGTGCCAGTACCAACCTTGAAAGCGGGGCCGGGGAGCTGTTTTTT.

This chain connects TRBV7-3 to TRBJ2-2; D may match TRBD1 or TRBD2 (5 bases each). V was cut by 1 base and J by 2 bases, with 11 bases left in between. The CDR3 contains 16 residues. Germline lookup yields CDR1 SGHTA and CDR2 FQGTGA. The CDR3 spells CASSLMGTDNTGELFF. CDR3 in DNA: TGTGCCAGCAGCTTAATGGGGACGGATAACACCGGGGAGCTGTTTTTT. The whole variable domain, filled in from reference TRBV7-3 and TRBJ2-2, reads GAGVSQTPSNKVTEKGKYVELRCDPISGHTALYWYRQSLGQGPEFLIYFQGTGAADDSGLPNDRFFAVRPEGSVSTLKIQRTERGDSAVYLCASSLMGTDNTGELFFGEGSRLTVL.

The V call is TRBV6-2 or TRBV6-3, the J call TRBJ2-7; D unresolved. The CDR3 loop spans 16 amino acids. CDR1 is MNHEY, CDR2 SVGEGT, per germline. V was trimmed by 3 bases and J by 2 bases, leaving 17 bases between them. CDR3 nucleotides: TGTGCCAGCAGTTATTCGCCTTCAGGAAACCCCTACGAGCAGTACTTC. It translates to CASSYSPSGNPYEQYF.

This chain joins TRBV24-1 and TRBJ2-1; 9 nucleotides align to TRBD2. CDR3 length: 16 amino acids. The V segment lost 3 bases and the J segment 9 bases; nucleotides outside the gene matches: 11. The V gene's germline CDR1 is KGHDR and CDR2 SFDVKD. CDR3 amino acids: CATSDTPGLAAGEQFF. The CDR3 DNA reads as TGTGCCACCAGTGATACTCCGGGACTAGCCGCTGGTGAGCAGTTCTTC.

The chain recombines TRBV7-2 with TRBJ2-2; TRBD2 matches 8 bases. V shed 5 bases, J shed 0 bases, and the junction held 5 bases outside the gene matches. CDR1 and CDR2 from the germline V gene are SGHTA and FQGNSA. The CDR3 loop spans 16 amino acids. The chain's CDR3 is CASSVAGGSNTGELFF. The CDR3 DNA reads as TGTGCCAGCAGCGTTGCGGGGGGTTCGAACACCGGGGAGCTGTTTTTT.

The V and J genes are TRBV6-5 and TRBJ2-5; 9 bases fit TRBD1. From germline, CDR1 is MNHEY and CDR2 SVGAGI. This CDR3 spans 12 amino acids. The V segment lost 6 bases and the J segment 5 bases; nucleotides outside the gene matches: 1. In nucleotides, the CDR3 is TGTGCCAGCAGACAGGGGGCGGAGACCCAGTACTTC. It is translated as CASRQGAETQYF.

This chain links TRBV9 with TRBJ2-1, with a weak D call TRBD2 (5 bases). The CDR3 is 14 amino acids. Germline CDR1 and CDR2: SGDLS and YYNGEE. V dropped 7 bases and J dropped 3 bases, with 14 bases sitting between them. The CDR3 DNA follows: TGTGCCAGCGGGGAGCATGAGAACTACAATGAGCAGTTCTTC. Its protein product is CASGEHENYNEQFF.

The genes are TRBV3-1 (or the pseudogene TRBV3-2) and TRBJ2-7, with D perhaps matching TRBD1 (6 bases). Trimming took 1 base from V and 0 from J, leaving 19 bases between them. Germline V gene sequence: CDR1 LGHDT, CDR2 YNNKEL (reference sequence). The CDR3 extends over 18 amino acids. The CDR3: CASSQGIGQSLPSYEQYF. The DNA of the CDR3 is TGTGCCAGCAGCCAAGGAATCGGACAGTCCTTACCCTCCTACGAGCAGTACTTC.

This clone was seen once. V is TRBV6-5 and J is TRBJ1-1; TRBD1 matches at 10 bases. The CDR3 covers 14 residues. The trim removed 5 bases at V and 1 base at J, leaving 1 base unmatched. Germline lookup yields CDR1 MNHEY and CDR2 SVGAGI. The CDR3 DNA reads TGTGCCAGCAGTCGACAGGGGGCGAACACTGAAGCTTTCTTT. Translating it yields CASSRQGANTEAFF.

This clone was counted a single time. The V call is TRBV11-2, the J call TRBJ1-1, with D possibly TRBD1 on 5 matching bases. The CDR3 length is 13 residues. Germline CDR1 reads SGHAT; CDR2 reads FQNNGV. V was trimmed by 8 bases and J by 0 bases, leaving 10 bases between them. CDR3 DNA: TGTGCCAGCGGGGCGGGGGTGAACACTGAAGCTTTCTTT. This translates into CASGAGVNTEAFF.

The V call is TRBV6-2 or TRBV6-3, the J call TRBJ2-2; no reliable D call. V shed 4 bases and J shed 4 bases, with 7 bases lying between them. The CDR3 is 13 residues long. Looked up from germline, CDR1 is MNHEY and CDR2 is SVGEGT. CDR3 protein: CASSSRSTGELFF. CDR3 nucleotides: TGTGCCAGCAGTTCCAGGAGCACCGGGGAGCTGTTTTTT.

The chain joins TRBV19 to TRBJ2-7; no reliable D call. This CDR3 is 12 amino acids long. Looked up from germline, CDR1 is LNHDA and CDR2 is SQIVND (reference sequence). With 1 base removed from V and 5 bases from J, the gap between germline ends came to 6 bases. The CDR3 is CASSIGPDEQYF. Written as DNA, the CDR3 is TGTGCCAGTAGTATAGGGCCTGACGAGCAGTACTTC.

The chain carries TRBV5-6 and TRBJ1-2; D remains ambiguous. In germline, CDR1 is SGHDT, CDR2 YYEEEE. CDR3 length equals 15 residues. V lost 4 bases to trimming and J lost 1 base, with 14 bases between them. The DNA of the CDR3 is TGTGCCAGCAGCCGGAGGATAGAGCTTAACTATGGCTACACCTTC. Amino acids: CASSRRIELNYGYTF.

This clone came up a few times. This chain links TRBV12-3 or TRBV12-4 with TRBJ1-2, with 7 bases lining up with TRBD1. The CDR3 spans 13 residues. With 6 bases clipped from V and 8 bases from J, the junction kept 9 bases outside the gene matches. CDR3 in DNA: TGTGCCAGCAGAGGGGGCGAGGTGGGCGGCTACACCTTC. It translates to CASRGGEVGGYTF.